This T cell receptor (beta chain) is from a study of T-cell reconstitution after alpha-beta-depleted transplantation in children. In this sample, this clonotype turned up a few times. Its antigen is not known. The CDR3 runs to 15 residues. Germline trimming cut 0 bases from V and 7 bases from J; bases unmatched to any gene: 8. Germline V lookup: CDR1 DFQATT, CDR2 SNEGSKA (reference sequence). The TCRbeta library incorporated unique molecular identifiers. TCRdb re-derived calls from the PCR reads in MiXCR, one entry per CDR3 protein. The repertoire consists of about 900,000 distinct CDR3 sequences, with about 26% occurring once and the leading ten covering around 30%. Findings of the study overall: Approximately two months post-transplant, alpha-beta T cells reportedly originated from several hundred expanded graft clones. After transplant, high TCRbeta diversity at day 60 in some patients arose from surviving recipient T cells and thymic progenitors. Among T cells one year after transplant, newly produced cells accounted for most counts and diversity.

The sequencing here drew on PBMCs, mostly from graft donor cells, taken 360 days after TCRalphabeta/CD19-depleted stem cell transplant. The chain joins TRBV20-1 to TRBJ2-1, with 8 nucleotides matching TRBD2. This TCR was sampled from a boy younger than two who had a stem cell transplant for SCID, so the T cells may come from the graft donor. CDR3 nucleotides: TGCAGTGCTAGAGATGGACTAGCTATGGTTAATGAGCAGTTCTTC. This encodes CSARDGLAMVNEQFF.